The T cell receptor (beta chain) under discussion was sequenced for a study of T cells expressing NK-cell markers. For the study at large: One of the eight sequenced donors was seronegative, whereas the other seven were HCMV-seropositive.

CDR1 and CDR2 from the germline V gene are LNHDA and SQIVND (reference sequence). The CDR3 totals 15 residues. In generating TCR beta cDNA, 5'RACE template switching with UMIs was used. TCRdb re-called the 5' RACE reads; every CDR3 protein appears as one record, without DNA. The listing contains about 460,000 distinct CDR3 sequences. For this clonotype: What it binds is not known.

Points from the study as a whole: What remained unclear was the HCMV specificity of expanded NKG2C+ T cell clones. The dominant NKG2C+ clonotypes represented about 1.0-8% of CD8+ T cells in five or six donors.

V usage is TRBV19 and J usage is TRBJ2-3; TCRdb's D call, TRBD1, is unchecked because there is no DNA. The material sequenced was blood T cells: a sorted CD56 or NKG2C T cell subset, CD4+ or CD8+ T cells, or bulk PBMC T cells (not recorded which). This TCR was recovered from a woman aged 45-65 years in good health. This CDR3 reads CASSPGSGVADTQYF.